This passage covers 4 T cell receptor beta chains from one sample sequenced in a study of early T cells in non-severe SARS-CoV-2 infection. TCRdb used MiXCR to reprocess the 5' RACE reads, holding one entry per CDR3 protein. The repertoire holds 43,000 or so distinct CDR3 sequences, with roughly 4% as singletons. Sequenced input: whole blood. These receptors all come from an adult who was a healthcare worker with PCR-confirmed SARS-CoV-2 infection or an uninfected control (not recorded which).

This clonotype came up many times. The chain joins TRBV6-1 to TRBJ2-1; D call uncertain. In germline, CDR1 is MNHNS, CDR2 SASEGT. V lost 1 base, J lost 6 bases, and 7 bases lay in between. CDR3 length: 13 residues. The CDR3 is CASSEGWANEQFF. CDR3 in DNA: TGTGCCAGCAGTGAAGGGTGGGCCAATGAGCAGTTCTTC.

This clonotype was detected many times. The rearrangement joins TRBV29-1 to TRBJ2-3; D is ambiguous. This CDR3 has 16 amino acids. CDR1 and CDR2 from the germline V gene are SQVTM and ANQGSEA. Trimming removed 4 bases from V and 3 bases from J, with 20 bases in between. CDR3 bases: TGCAGCGTTGGAATTGCCTCTTCCCTTTGGACAGATACGCAGTATTTT. Translation: CSVGIASSLWTDTQYF.

This clonotype was detected ten times or more. The chain carries TRBV20-1 and TRBJ1-1, with no clear D. V lost 6 bases and J lost 0, with 8 bases in between. The CDR3 has 12 residues. The germline gives CDR1 DFQATT, CDR2 SNEGSKA (reference sequence). The CDR3 DNA reads TGCAGTGCGGCCCGGATGAACACTGAAGCTTTCTTT. It yields the protein CSAARMNTEAFF.

This clonotype was seen many times. CDR3 nucleotides: TGTGCCAGCAGCCAAGGTGGGGTTGCCGAAGCTTTCTTT. Protein sequence: CASSQGGVAEAFF. The rearrangement joins TRBV3-1 to TRBJ1-1; D ambiguous. The CDR3 spans 13 residues. Germline V gene data show CDR1 as LGHDT and CDR2 as YNNKEL (reference sequence). Between the trimmed V and J ends, which lost 1 base and 8 bases, there was a span of 11 bases.